This T cell receptor beta chain was found in a study of OX40 agonist ivuxolimab in advanced cancers. Study-wide background: Patients assigned to dose escalation were diagnosed with hepatocellular carcinoma, melanoma, renal cell or head and neck cancer. Study conclusions and caveats: Expanded clones belonging to CD8+ T cells outnumbered, on average, those of CD4+.

The repertoire was sequenced with immunoSEQ multiplex PCR; TCRdb's copy has only in-frame clones and lacks some. The sample lists some 73,000 clones; about 88% were seen once. Trimming cost V 5 bases and J 1 base, with 12 bases left between them. This CDR3 has 14 residues. Germline CDR1 is SGHTA and CDR2 is FQGNSA. Remarks on this clone: Antigen specificity is unknown.

The chain recombines TRBV7-2 with TRBJ2-7; a weak D match, TRBD1 (6 bases). Specimen: CD4+ or CD8+ T cells sorted from blood, collected in a trial of the OX40 agonist ivuxolimab. This sequence originates from an adult with an advanced solid tumor such as melanoma, head and neck, liver or kidney cancer. CDR3: CASSTIQGSYEQYF. CDR3 nucleotide sequence: TGTGCCAGCAGCACGATACAGGGTTCCTACGAGCAGTACTTC.